This T cell receptor (beta chain) appears in the sequencing data of a study of T cells in Graves' hyperthyroidism and ophthalmopathy. Overall study findings and caveats: In blood, most of the thyroid clonotypes expanded above 0.001 were also present. In validation, the model predicted ophthalmopathy. These predictions came a median roughly 7.1 months before onset.

RNA transcripts gave rise to amplified TCR beta CDR3 regions. HTBI primers were the set used in a first-round RT-PCR of the TCR CDR3. One entry per CDR3 protein, called by TCRdb with MiXCR from the multiplex PCR reads. Found here are some 270,000 distinct CDR3 sequences, 10% to 15% of them singletons; the top ten hold roughly 7.5%. This CDR3 has 13 amino acids. Deletions cut 5 bases from V and 6 bases from J, with 11 bases between. Germline CDR1 MNHEY, CDR2 SMNVEV (reference sequence). Remarks on this clonotype: Its antigen is unidentified.

This clonotype originated in a woman in her thirties with Graves' hyperthyroidism that later progressed to Graves' ophthalmopathy. The V call is TRBV27, the J call TRBJ1-5; D is uncertain. Sequencing input: blood. The CDR3 loop is CASSPTTAQPQHF. DNA for the CDR3: TGTGCCAGCAGTCCTACGACCGCTCAGCCCCAGCATTTT.